Listed below are T cell receptor beta chains from one sample, sequenced in a study of blood T cell repertoires in COVID-19. Profiling relied on immunoSEQ multiplex PCR, and the TCRdb table lists in-frame clones only, not all of them. This sample yields a few hundred thousand clones, of which 70% to 90% are seen a single time; less than 2.5% belongs to the top ten. Sequencing was carried out using PBMCs or T cells enriched from blood (not recorded which). All receptors derive from a woman in her forties or fifties who had recovered from COVID-19. CDR3s leave out the opening cysteine and the closing phenylalanine or tryptophan. D genes are given only for firm matches. Size is stated for part of the rows, as once, few or many counts, or as a class when the clone is expanded.

v_call: TRBV6-5
clone_size: few
j_call: TRBJ1-1
d_call: TRBD1
cdr3_aa: ASGVTGQRAEAF

v_call: TRBV3-1/TRBV3-2
clone_size: -
j_call: TRBJ1-4
d_call: -
cdr3_aa: ASSHRDNRPEKLF

v_call: TRBV18
clone_size: -
j_call: TRBJ2-6
d_call: -
cdr3_aa: ASSPFRVSSSGANVLT

v_call: TRBV12-5
clone_size: -
j_call: TRBJ2-7
d_call: TRBD1
cdr3_aa: ASGLHIYRGLKFYEQY

v_call: TRBV27
clone_size: -
j_call: TRBJ1-5
d_call: TRBD1
cdr3_aa: ASGQGLSNQPQH

v_call: TRBV7-9
clone_size: few
j_call: TRBJ1-2
d_call: -
cdr3_aa: ASSFAGDGYT

v_call: TRBV28
clone_size: once
j_call: TRBJ1-3
d_call: TRBD1
cdr3_aa: ASSFAPGRDRAGNTIY

v_call: TRBV5-4
clone_size: -
j_call: TRBJ2-7
d_call: TRBD2
cdr3_aa: ASTGTRSRSNKSSYEQY

v_call: TRBV3-1/TRBV3-2
clone_size: once
j_call: TRBJ2-7
d_call: TRBD2
cdr3_aa: ASSQELAGSLD

v_call: TRBV3-1/TRBV3-2
clone_size: -
j_call: TRBJ2-6
d_call: -
cdr3_aa: ASSLTQGLGANVLT

v_call: TRBV10-3
clone_size: -
j_call: TRBJ2-1
d_call: -
cdr3_aa: AISEFDSKGNEQF

v_call: TRBV6-5
clone_size: -
j_call: TRBJ2-7
d_call: TRBD2
cdr3_aa: ASSYSEAGPYEQY

v_call: TRBV3-1/TRBV3-2
clone_size: -
j_call: TRBJ1-2
d_call: -
cdr3_aa: ASSQDLRGNYGYT

v_call: TRBV1
clone_size: -
j_call: TRBJ2-7
d_call: -
cdr3_aa: TSSPGLAGGPGSYEQY

v_call: TRBV7-8
clone_size: -
j_call: TRBJ2-1
d_call: -
cdr3_aa: ASSLNNEQF

v_call: TRBV3-1/TRBV3-2
clone_size: once
j_call: TRBJ2-5
d_call: TRBD1
cdr3_aa: ASSLSSGGETQY

v_call: TRBV6-5
clone_size: -
j_call: TRBJ2-7
d_call: -
cdr3_aa: ASSSTQVSYEQY

v_call: TRBV7-2
clone_size: -
j_call: TRBJ1-1
d_call: -
cdr3_aa: ASSSRAAGGGTEAF

v_call: TRBV9
clone_size: -
j_call: TRBJ1-2
d_call: TRBD1
cdr3_aa: ASSGGDRAYYGYT

v_call: TRBV28
clone_size: -
j_call: TRBJ2-3
d_call: -
cdr3_aa: ASSWEVGLPDTQY

v_call: TRBV30
clone_size: -
j_call: TRBJ2-3
d_call: TRBD2
cdr3_aa: AWIVPGGSTDTQY

v_call: TRBV3-1/TRBV3-2
clone_size: -
j_call: TRBJ1-1
d_call: TRBD1
cdr3_aa: ASSQLFKGGAEAF

v_call: TRBV3-1/TRBV3-2
clone_size: -
j_call: TRBJ1-4
d_call: -
cdr3_aa: ASSPLSEVVLTGGEKLF

v_call: TRBV7-9
clone_size: -
j_call: TRBJ2-6
d_call: TRBD2
cdr3_aa: ASSPRGAGANVLT

v_call: TRBV9
clone_size: -
j_call: TRBJ2-1
d_call: TRBD2
cdr3_aa: ASSVAGGPYNEQF

v_call: TRBV7-2
clone_size: -
j_call: TRBJ1-5
d_call: TRBD1
cdr3_aa: ASSLGGGLHQPQH

v_call: TRBV19
clone_size: -
j_call: TRBJ2-2
d_call: TRBD2
cdr3_aa: ATTGTSGRGGELF

v_call: TRBV7-8
clone_size: -
j_call: TRBJ2-1
d_call: TRBD2
cdr3_aa: ASSDGLAGFYNEQF

v_call: TRBV10-3
clone_size: -
j_call: TRBJ2-1
d_call: TRBD2
cdr3_aa: AISLSSGIYNEQF

v_call: TRBV27
clone_size: -
j_call: TRBJ1-1
d_call: -
cdr3_aa: ASSWGPGATEAF

v_call: TRBV10-3
clone_size: -
j_call: TRBJ2-4
d_call: TRBD2
cdr3_aa: AISESGGVAKNIQY

v_call: TRBV9
clone_size: -
j_call: TRBJ1-2
d_call: -
cdr3_aa: ASSVEQQRIYGYT

v_call: TRBV2
clone_size: -
j_call: TRBJ2-7
d_call: -
cdr3_aa: ASSVRGEQY

v_call: TRBV11-3
clone_size: -
j_call: TRBJ2-3
d_call: TRBD2
cdr3_aa: ASRGGAPTDTQY

v_call: TRBV27
clone_size: -
j_call: TRBJ1-1
d_call: TRBD1
cdr3_aa: ASSLSPGGWAEAF

v_call: TRBV4-1
clone_size: -
j_call: TRBJ2-7
d_call: -
cdr3_aa: ASSQEGAREQY

v_call: TRBV20-1
clone_size: -
j_call: TRBJ2-7
d_call: TRBD2
cdr3_aa: SASRLAGGPTKEQY

v_call: TRBV13
clone_size: -
j_call: TRBJ2-7
d_call: TRBD2
cdr3_aa: ASSLGGTGGITYEQY

v_call: TRBV7-8
clone_size: -
j_call: TRBJ2-2
d_call: TRBD1
cdr3_aa: ATTRYRGGNTGELF

v_call: TRBV7-9
clone_size: -
j_call: TRBJ2-3
d_call: TRBD1
cdr3_aa: ASSTKPGQESTDTQY

v_call: TRBV10-3
clone_size: -
j_call: TRBJ1-1
d_call: TRBD1
cdr3_aa: AISDRTGTGETEAF

v_call: TRBV6-1
clone_size: -
j_call: TRBJ2-1
d_call: TRBD1
cdr3_aa: ASSETGQGDEQF

v_call: TRBV2
clone_size: once
j_call: TRBJ2-7
d_call: -
cdr3_aa: ASRFEAYEQY

v_call: TRBV7-9
clone_size: -
j_call: TRBJ2-1
d_call: -
cdr3_aa: ASSLVPDFEQF

v_call: TRBV15
clone_size: -
j_call: TRBJ2-1
d_call: TRBD2
cdr3_aa: ATSRLAGARNEQF

v_call: TRBV13
clone_size: -
j_call: TRBJ1-2
d_call: -
cdr3_aa: ASSLGQSNMINYGYT

v_call: TRBV5-1
clone_size: -
j_call: TRBJ2-7
d_call: TRBD2
cdr3_aa: ASSFWEGEQY

v_call: TRBV5-1
clone_size: -
j_call: TRBJ2-7
d_call: TRBD2
cdr3_aa: ASSLDPAGGPGEQY

v_call: TRBV7-2
clone_size: -
j_call: TRBJ2-1
d_call: TRBD2
cdr3_aa: ASSLLEREVSWDNEQF

v_call: TRBV30
clone_size: -
j_call: TRBJ2-2
d_call: -
cdr3_aa: AWSTGIFTGELF

v_call: TRBV5-5
clone_size: -
j_call: TRBJ1-1
d_call: -
cdr3_aa: ASSGMGGTEAF

v_call: TRBV28
clone_size: -
j_call: TRBJ1-1
d_call: -
cdr3_aa: ASRAAIRWSRDTEAF

v_call: TRBV29-1
clone_size: -
j_call: TRBJ2-1
d_call: -
cdr3_aa: SVEDRGTSSYNEQF

v_call: TRBV5-6
clone_size: -
j_call: TRBJ2-7
d_call: TRBD2
cdr3_aa: ASSLGGTSPYEQY

v_call: TRBV19
clone_size: -
j_call: TRBJ2-1
d_call: TRBD2
cdr3_aa: ASSPGTSGRGEQF

v_call: TRBV7-9
clone_size: -
j_call: TRBJ1-4
d_call: TRBD1
cdr3_aa: ASIREGGQGRQKLF

v_call: TRBV12-3/TRBV12-4
clone_size: once
j_call: TRBJ2-1
d_call: TRBD2
cdr3_aa: ASGPGGHEQF

v_call: TRBV7-9
clone_size: -
j_call: TRBJ1-3
d_call: -
cdr3_aa: ASSLQGSGNTIY